These 19 T cell receptor beta chains share one sample of origin, sequenced in a study of T cell responses to AZD1222 COVID-19 vaccine. TCRdb's copy holds only in-frame clones and misses some; the assay was immunoSEQ multiplex PCR. The sample shows about 140,000 clones, over 90% of them seen only once. The input for sequencing was peripheral blood, taken 28 days after the second AZD1222 dose. The origin of the receptors is an adult who received the AZD1222 COVID-19 vaccine.

Regarding this clone: This is likely a read error, given that the CDR3 carries no conserved phenylalanine or tryptophan at its end. No DNA is shown, since the ends of the CDR3 on it are uncertain; the CDR3 is the one TCRdb lists. This chain links TRBV5-6 with TRBJ2-7; TRBD1, the table's D call, lacks a check against the DNA. Per germline, CDR1 SGHDT and CDR2 YYEEEE. The CDR3 spans 12 amino acids, including both terminal residues. This CDR3 is CASSLVGGPFES.

This chain connects TRBV6-6 to TRBJ1-1; weak D call: TRBD1 (6 bases). The germline V and J ends were trimmed by 8 bases and 10 bases, with 23 bases remaining between them. This CDR3 has 14 amino acids. Germline CDR1 is MNHNY and CDR2 is SVGAGI (reference sequence). CDR3: CASLDGGAPLRAFF. The CDR3 DNA follows: TGTGCCAGCCTTGATGGGGGGGCCCCCCTGAGAGCTTTCTTT.

The chain recombines TRBV29-1 with TRBJ1-1, with TRBD1 matching over 7 bases. This CDR3 comprises 14 residues. Germline CDR1 and CDR2: SQVTM and ANQGSEA. The ends lost 6 bases at V and 0 bases at J; junction bases unmatched: 7. In DNA form, the CDR3 reads TGCAGCGTCCGAGCGGACAGGATGAACACTGAAGCTTTCTTT. This encodes CSVRADRMNTEAFF.

This clone was counted once. This sequence joins TRBV7-3 and TRBJ1-2; the D gene is possibly TRBD1 (6 bases). Germline values: CDR1 SGHTA, CDR2 FQGTGA. This CDR3 has 16 residues. The ends were cut back, 0 bases at V and 4 bases at J, with 15 bases in the middle. The CDR3 sequence: CASSLTSRGGSYGYTF. CDR3 DNA sequence: TGTGCCAGCAGCTTAACTTCCCGAGGGGGATCCTATGGCTACACCTTC.

The chain combines TRBV21-1 with TRBJ1-5. TRBV21-1 is designated a pseudogene. The CDR3 has 20 residues. In DNA form, the CDR3 reads TGTGCCAGCAGCAAATGGGTTTTTAGGCTTGGGTTGCGGGGCAATCAGCCCCAGCATTTT. Residues: CASSKWVFRLGLRGNQPQHF.

The chain joins TRBV7-3 to TRBJ2-3, with TRBD1 identical over 7 bases. The CDR3 covers 14 residues. V gave up 5 bases and J gave up 3 bases; unmatched junction bases: 5. From germline, CDR1 is SGHTA and CDR2 FQGTGA. CDR3: CASSPLTGTDTQYF. In DNA form, the CDR3 reads TGTGCCAGCAGCCCTCTGACAGGGACAGATACGCAGTATTTT.

The V call is TRBV28, the J call TRBJ2-1; TRBD1 matches at 9 bases. The CDR3 sequence is 14 residues long. The J segment lost 3 bases and the V segment lost 7 bases, leaving 4 bases of the junction unmatched. CDR1 is MDHEN, CDR2 SYDVKM, per germline. The CDR3 sequence is CASNRGRLYNEQFF. For the CDR3, the DNA is TGTGCCAGCAACAGGGGGCGCCTCTACAATGAGCAGTTCTTC.

The V and J genes are TRBV5-1 and TRBJ1-1; the match to TRBD1 covers 7 bases. The junction had 6 bases not matched to a gene; V was cut back by 7 bases and J by 0 bases. Germline V lookup: CDR1 SGHRS, CDR2 YFSETQ. CDR3 length: 14 residues. DNA of the CDR3: TGCGCCAGCCGGACAGGACAGATGAACACTGAAGCTTTCTTT. The encoded protein is CASRTGQMNTEAFF.

The J gene is TRBJ1-6, the V gene TRBV30; D is undetermined. Germline V CDR1 and CDR2: GTSNPN, SVGIG (reference sequence). The CDR3 runs 10 residues. With 0 bases removed from V and 14 bases from J, the gap between germline ends came to 5 bases. This CDR3 reads CAWSVLSLHF. CDR3 coding DNA: TGTGCCTGGAGTGTGTTGTCCCTCCACTTT. The full variable domain, in which reference TRBV30 and TRBJ1-6 provide the parts outside the CDR3, is SQTIHQWPATLVQPVGSPLSLECTVEGTSNPNLYWYRQAAGRGLQLLFYSVGIGQISSEVPQNLSASRPQDRQFILSSKKLLLSDSGFYLCAWSVLSLHFGNGTRLTVT.

The V gene is TRBV28, the J gene TRBJ1-1, with a weak D call TRBD1 (5 bases). The ends were cut back, 4 bases at V and 5 bases at J, with 17 bases in the middle. Germline assignment: CDR1 MDHEN and CDR2 SYDVKM. The CDR3 runs to 15 residues. The CDR3 nucleotides are TGTGCCAGCAGTTCCGTTTTTGGGGGGAGGACTGAAGCTTTCTTT. Translated, it gives CASSSVFGGRTEAFF.

The gene calls are TRBV7-9 and TRBJ2-7; D is unresolved. V lost 5 bases and J lost 3, with 8 bases in between. Per germline, CDR1 SEHNR and CDR2 FQNEAQ (reference sequence). CDR3 size: 12 residues. CDR3 nucleotide sequence: TGTGCCAGCAGCCCATCCTTCTACGAGCAGTACTTC. This translates into CASSPSFYEQYF.

The chain uses TRBV5-1 and TRBJ2-7; 9 bases are a match to TRBD1. Per germline, CDR1 SGHRS and CDR2 YFSETQ. Trimming at V came to 4 bases and at J to 5 bases, leaving 10 bases not matched to a gene. CDR3 size: 15 residues. In nucleotides, the CDR3 is TGCGCCAGCAGCCGCTCCGGGACAGGGCTCCACGAGCAGTACTTC. Translating gives CASSRSGTGLHEQYF.

This clone was picked up one time. This CDR3 is CASSMGTGSSGSGNTIYF. For the CDR3, the DNA is TGTGCCAGCTCCATGGGGACAGGCTCCTCAGGATCTGGAAACACCATATATTTT. The chain couples TRBV5-5 to TRBJ1-3; TRBD1 matches at 8 bases. The CDR3 loop spans 18 amino acids. V trimming: 7 bases; J trimming: 1 base; junction bases outside the gene matches: 16. CDR1 is SGHKS and CDR2 is YYEKEE in the germline V gene (reference sequence). Complete variable domain (other parts from reference TRBV5-5 and TRBJ1-3): DAGVTQSPTHLIKTRGQQVTLRCSPISGHKSVSWYQQVLGQGPQFIFQYYEKEERGRGNFPDRFSARQFPNYSSELNVNALLLGDSALYLCASSMGTGSSGSGNTIYFGEGSWLTVV.

This chain connects TRBV6-6 to TRBJ1-1, with unresolved D. V was shortened by 5 bases and J by 2 bases, with 9 bases between the two germline ends. In germline, CDR1 is MNHNY, CDR2 SVGAGI (reference sequence). The CDR3 consists of 13 residues. The CDR3 reads CASSTGRNTEAFF. In DNA form, the CDR3 reads TGTGCCAGCAGTACTGGGAGAAACACTGAAGCTTTCTTT.

The chain recombines TRBV9 with TRBJ2-1; 13 nucleotides agree with TRBD2. Germline V gene data show CDR1 as SGDLS and CDR2 as YYNGEE. CDR3 size: 14 residues. The ends lost 4 bases at V and 9 bases at J; junction bases unmatched: 4. The CDR3 loop is CASSILAGGREQFF. The DNA of the CDR3 is TGTGCCAGCAGCATACTAGCGGGAGGGCGTGAGCAGTTCTTC.

The CDR3 DNA reads TGTGCCAGCAGTTTAGGACATATCTACGAGCAGTACTTC. It codes for CASSLGHIYEQYF. The chain links TRBV27 to TRBJ2-7; D may be TRBD1 (5 bases). Trimming shortened V by 2 bases and J by 3 bases, and 8 bases separated the two germline ends. Germline V gene lookup returns CDR1 MNHEY and CDR2 SMNVEV (reference sequence). The CDR3 runs 13 residues.

The chain has TRBV11-3 and TRBJ1-5, with D unresolved. The V and J ends lost 1 base and 0 bases respectively, with 1 base between them. Germline V gene data show CDR1 as SGHNT and CDR2 as YENEEA. The CDR3 is 13 residues long. DNA of the CDR3: TGTGCCAGCAGCTTAGTTAGCAATCAGCCCCAGCATTTT. Translated: CASSLVSNQPQHF.

V usage is TRBV20-1 and J usage is TRBJ1-4; D remains unclear. Germline V lookup: CDR1 DFQATT, CDR2 SNEGSKA (reference sequence). V was trimmed by 6 bases and J by 4 bases, leaving 6 bases between them. This CDR3 region has 11 residues. The CDR3 loop reads CSAEDNEKLFF. In DNA, the CDR3 is TGCAGTGCGGAGGATAATGAAAAACTGTTTTTT.

The genes are TRBV3-1 (or the pseudogene TRBV3-2) and TRBJ2-3, with no clear D. V lost 2 bases, J lost 4 bases, and 1 base lay in between. CDR3 length: 11 residues. Germline V gene sequence: CDR1 LGHDT, CDR2 YNNKEL (reference sequence). The CDR3 spells CASSQSDTQYF. In nucleotides, the CDR3 is TGTGCCAGCAGCCAATCAGATACGCAGTATTTT.